The T cell receptor beta chain under discussion was sequenced for a study of cytomegalovirus exposure and HLA in healthy donors. Germline V CDR1 and CDR2: GTSNPN, SVGIG (reference sequence). Trimming took 5 bases from V and 1 from J, leaving 9 bases between them. CDR3 length: 13 amino acids. In the PCR, 60 Vbeta and 13 Jbeta primers were used. Using immunoSEQ multiplex PCR, the repertoire was profiled, and TCRdb retains in-frame clones only, with some absent. Found here are about 68,000 clones, approximately 80% of them singletons; the top ten hold about 6.8%. With regard to this clone: What it binds is unknown.

Broader study findings: Presence/absence analyses supposed approximately even sequencing depth among donors. Certain sequence variants were highly shared and formed a cluster, and this cluster was likely a sequencing artifact. In an earlier analysis, about 87% or about 30%: the productive usage of most TCR beta V segments.

Healthy bone marrow donors supplied every sample. The sequencing input was PBMCs. The sequence was collected from a human donor in good health. The chain has TRBV30 and TRBJ1-5, with no clear D. As DNA, the CDR3 is TGTGCCTGGGCCGGGTCCAGCAATCAGCCCCAGCATTTT. Its translation is CAWAGSSNQPQHF.